The rows below give T cell receptor beta chains drawn from one sample of a study of cytomegalovirus exposure and HLA in healthy donors. Data came from immunoSEQ multiplex PCR; TCRdb stores just in-frame clones and leaves some out. The profile shows some 190,000 clones, roughly 90% of them singletons. The sequenced sample consisted of PBMCs. The receptors stem from a woman aged 25 to 45 in good health and CMV-seronegative. CDR3s include the opening cysteine and the closing phenylalanine or tryptophan. D genes are given only for firm matches. Size values are once, few and many counts, or a class for expanded clones, and some rows have none.

.	TRBJ2-1	TRBV11-2	.	CASSLGEGGAYNEQFF	TGTGCCAGCAGCTTAGGTGAGGGAGGAGCCTACAATGAGCAGTTCTTC
.	TRBJ1-2	TRBV28	.	CASTVGGRNYGYTF	TGTGCCAGCACCGTGGGGGGAAGGAACTATGGCTACACCTTC
TRBD1	TRBJ1-1	TRBV5-1	.	CASSLEGRGHTEAFF	TGCGCCAGCAGCTTGGAAGGCAGGGGGCACACTGAAGCTTTCTTT
.	TRBJ1-1	TRBV28	.	CASRILTRGTEAFF	TGTGCCAGCAGAATTCTTACCAGGGGCACTGAAGCTTTCTTT
TRBD2	TRBJ2-1	TRBV4-1	.	CASSQYGLASSYNEQFF	TGCGCCAGCAGCCAATACGGACTAGCGAGCTCCTACAATGAGCAGTTCTTC
.	TRBJ2-7	TRBV7-2	once	CASSLIASYSYEQYF	TGTGCCAGCAGCCTGATAGCTTCCTATTCCTACGAGCAGTACTTC
TRBD1	TRBJ2-1	TRBV7-3	.	CASSQRDRSYNEQFF	TGTGCCAGCAGCCAACGGGACAGAAGCTACAATGAGCAGTTCTTC
TRBD2	TRBJ2-7	TRBV5-6	.	CASSSTSGSSYEQYF	TGTGCCAGCAGCTCGACTAGCGGTAGCTCCTACGAGCAGTACTTC
.	TRBJ1-1	TRBV28	.	CAILPSGLNTEAFF	TGTGCCATCCTACCCTCAGGCCTGAACACTGAAGCTTTCTTT
.	TRBJ2-1	TRBV9	.	CASSASSGLSYNEQFF	TGTGCCAGCAGCGCCTCCTCCGGACTGAGTTACAATGAGCAGTTCTTC
.	TRBJ1-1	TRBV2	.	CASSERSGNTEAFF	TGTGCCAGCAGTGAAAGGTCAGGAAACACTGAAGCTTTCTTT
TRBD1	TRBJ1-4	TRBV9	.	CASSPTGTGGEKLFF	TGTGCCAGCAGCCCGACCGGGACAGGGGGAGAAAAACTGTTTTTT
.	TRBJ2-3	TRBV5-1	.	CASSLAIADTQYF	TGCGCCAGCAGCTTGGCTATAGCAGATACGCAGTATTTT
.	TRBJ1-2	TRBV13	.	CASSPGQGYNYGYTF	TGTGCCAGCAGCCCAGGGCAGGGGTATAACTATGGCTACACCTTC
.	TRBJ1-1	TRBV19	.	CASSIVRGWSTEAFF	TGTGCCAGTAGTATTGTCCGGGGGTGGAGCACTGAAGCTTTCTTT
TRBD2	TRBJ2-1	TRBV6-6	.	CASRALSGSSYNEQFF	TGTGCCAGCAGGGCCCTTAGCGGGAGTTCCTACAATGAGCAGTTCTTC
TRBD2	TRBJ2-1	TRBV5-4	.	CASSFDGRAYGEQFF	TGTGCCAGCAGCTTTGACGGGAGGGCCTACGGTGAGCAGTTCTTC
.	TRBJ2-1	TRBV2	.	CASRVDSAPHNEQFF	TGTGCCAGCAGGGTGGACTCGGCCCCCCACAATGAGCAGTTCTTC
.	TRBJ2-3	TRBV10-2	.	CASKGGVITDTQYF	TGCGCCAGCAAAGGGGGGGTTATCACAGATACGCAGTATTTT
.	TRBJ1-2	TRBV6-1	.	CASSESGSWYGYTF	TGTGCCAGCAGTGAATCGGGGAGCTGGTATGGCTACACCTTC
.	TRBJ1-5	TRBV6-6	.	CASSYSGLDRRPQHF	TGTGCCAGCAGTTACTCGGGGCTAGACCGTCGGCCCCAGCATTTT
.	TRBJ2-1	TRBV5-1	.	CASRLSSEDEQFF	TGCGCCAGCAGACTTTCAAGTGAGGATGAGCAGTTCTTC
TRBD1	TRBJ2-1	TRBV2	.	CASRTGYRSNEQFF	TGTGCCAGCAGGACAGGGTATAGGTCCAATGAGCAGTTCTTC
TRBD1	TRBJ2-7	TRBV9	once	CASSAYRGFSYEQYF	TGTGCCAGCAGCGCGTACAGGGGGTTTTCCTACGAGCAGTACTTC
TRBD1	TRBJ2-1	TRBV7-9	.	CASSTQDRGQNNEQFF	TGTGCCAGCAGCACCCAAGACAGGGGACAAAACAATGAGCAGTTCTTC
.	TRBJ2-1	TRBV28	.	CASSRDSGAEQFF	TGTGCCAGCAGTAGGGACTCCGGCGCTGAGCAGTTCTTC
TRBD2	TRBJ2-1	TRBV4-2	.	CASSQGLGLAGDYEQFF	TGTGCCAGCAGCCAAGGACTGGGACTAGCGGGAGACTATGAGCAGTTCTTC
.	TRBJ1-3	TRBV6-1	.	CASLDAGAGNTIYF	TGTGCCAGCCTGGACGCGGGTGCTGGAAACACCATATATTTT
.	TRBJ2-7	TRBV27	.	CASSPSLGDLYEQYF	TGTGCCAGCAGCCCCTCATTAGGAGATCTTTACGAGCAGTACTTC
TRBD2	TRBJ2-1	TRBV7-9	.	CASSYQRGSGTDEQFF	TGTGCCAGCAGCTACCAGCGGGGTTCGGGGACGGATGAGCAGTTCTTC
TRBD1	TRBJ2-7	TRBV28	.	CASSLPGQGYEQYF	TGTGCCAGCTCACTACCGGGACAGGGCTACGAGCAGTACTTC
TRBD1	TRBJ2-2	TRBV27	.	CASRTGTGFTGELFF	TGTGCCAGCAGAACCGGGACAGGGTTCACCGGGGAGCTGTTTTTT
TRBD2	TRBJ2-1	TRBV11-2	.	CASKPGLAVPRQFF	TGTGCCAGCAAGCCGGGACTAGCGGTGCCGAGGCAGTTCTTC
.	TRBJ2-3	TRBV29-1	.	CSVRGDTQYF	TGCAGCGTCCGGGGGGATACGCAGTATTTT
.	TRBJ2-7	TRBV25-1	.	CASSEYLGRVNEQYF	TGTGCCAGCAGTGAATACCTTGGCAGGGTCAACGAGCAGTACTTC
.	TRBJ1-5	TRBV19	.	CASSIDQGTQPQHF	TGTGCCAGTAGTATAGATCAGGGAACACAGCCCCAGCATTTT
TRBD1	TRBJ1-6	TRBV30	.	CAWSRGLNSPLHF	TGTGCCTGGAGCAGGGGGCTTAATTCACCCCTCCACTTT
.	TRBJ2-7	TRBV2	.	CASSEAVGQYF	TGTGCCAGCAGTGAAGCAGTCGGGCAGTACTTC
.	TRBJ2-5	TRBV6-1	few	CASSELWGRQETQYF	TGTGCCAGCAGTGAACTGTGGGGCCGGCAAGAGACCCAGTACTTC
.	TRBJ1-1	TRBV5-4	.	CASSVDSMNTEAFF	TGTGCCAGCAGCGTCGACAGCATGAACACTGAAGCTTTCTTT
.	TRBJ2-5	TRBV20-1	.	CSARPRETQYF	TGCAGTGCTAGACCTCGGGAGACCCAGTACTTC